A selection of T cell receptor beta chains follows, all from one sample in a study of blood T cells in healthy people across ages. One entry per CDR3 protein results from TCRdb running MiXCR on the 5' RACE reads. The table shows over a million distinct CDR3 sequences, with 42% occurring only once. Material: blood. These receptors were collected from a woman younger than 35 in good health. Both conserved end residues are part of each CDR3. Each record gives: CDR3 DNA, CDR3 protein, clone size, D gene, J gene, V gene. The D gene is left open where the match is weak. Only part of the rows carry a size: once, few, many, or a class if the clone is expanded.

CDR3nt: TGCAGCGTTGAAGTGGACCTCACAGATACGCAGTATTTT
CDR3aa: CSVEVDLTDTQYF
abundance: NA
d_gene: NA
j_gene: TRBJ2-3
v_gene: TRBV29-1

CDR3nt: TGTGCCACCAGTGTTGGGACAGGGTACACCGGGGAGCTGTTTTTT
CDR3aa: CATSVGTGYTGELFF
abundance: NA
d_gene: TRBD1
j_gene: TRBJ2-2
v_gene: TRBV24-1

CDR3nt: TGTGCCAGCAGTGATCTAGCGGGAGGGGGCGAGCAGTACTTC
CDR3aa: CASSDLAGGGEQYF
abundance: few
d_gene: TRBD2
j_gene: TRBJ2-7
v_gene: TRBV2

CDR3nt: TGTGCCAGCAGCAAAGAGGGCTACTATGGCTACACCTTC
CDR3aa: CASSKEGYYGYTF
abundance: few
d_gene: NA
j_gene: TRBJ1-2
v_gene: TRBV21-1

CDR3nt: TGCAGCGCTGGGAATACCCCACTGGGTGAAAAACTGTTTTTT
CDR3aa: CSAGNTPLGEKLFF
abundance: many
d_gene: NA
j_gene: TRBJ1-4
v_gene: TRBV29-1

CDR3nt: TGCAGTGCTAGAGATCCCAGGGGAGGAGGCGCCTACAATGAGCAGTTCTTC
CDR3aa: CSARDPRGGGAYNEQFF
abundance: NA
d_gene: NA
j_gene: TRBJ2-1
v_gene: TRBV20-1

CDR3nt: TGTGCCAGCGGCGTGACAGCTGGGAACACTGAAGCTTTCTTT
CDR3aa: CASGVTAGNTEAFF
abundance: few
d_gene: NA
j_gene: TRBJ1-1
v_gene: TRBV7-2

CDR3nt: TGTGCCAGCAGCTTAGATCCGGGCAGGGGGCTGTACGAGCAGTACTTC
CDR3aa: CASSLDPGRGLYEQYF
abundance: NA
d_gene: TRBD1
j_gene: TRBJ2-7
v_gene: TRBV11-2

CDR3nt: TGTGCCAGCAGGGAACTAGCGGGGGGCCGGGCAGATACGCAGTATTTT
CDR3aa: CASRELAGGRADTQYF
abundance: NA
d_gene: TRBD2
j_gene: TRBJ2-3
v_gene: TRBV12-3/TRBV12-4

CDR3nt: TGCGCCAGCAGCTTGTGGCAGGGCAATGAGCAGTTCTTC
CDR3aa: CASSLWQGNEQFF
abundance: NA
d_gene: NA
j_gene: TRBJ2-1
v_gene: TRBV5-1

CDR3nt: TGCAGTGCTGAGACGGCTGGCGCAGATACGCAGTATTTT
CDR3aa: CSAETAGADTQYF
abundance: few
d_gene: NA
j_gene: TRBJ2-3
v_gene: TRBV20-1

CDR3nt: TGTGCCAGCAGTTACGGCCTACAGGGGGATTATGGCTACACCTTC
CDR3aa: CASSYGLQGDYGYTF
abundance: NA
d_gene: TRBD1
j_gene: TRBJ1-2
v_gene: TRBV6-6

CDR3nt: TGTGCCAGCAGCTTCTCTAGCGGGATGAGCACAGATACGCAGTATTTT
CDR3aa: CASSFSSGMSTDTQYF
abundance: few
d_gene: TRBD2
j_gene: TRBJ2-3
v_gene: TRBV7-9

CDR3nt: TGCGCCAGCAGCAGAGCAGGGCCCTATGGCTACACCTTC
CDR3aa: CASSRAGPYGYTF
abundance: many
d_gene: NA
j_gene: TRBJ1-2
v_gene: TRBV5-1

CDR3nt: TGCAGCGTTGAAGATCAGGGCGTGACCAAAAACATTCAGTACTTC
CDR3aa: CSVEDQGVTKNIQYF
abundance: few
d_gene: NA
j_gene: TRBJ2-4
v_gene: TRBV29-1

CDR3nt: TGTGCCAGCAGCCCGACCCAGACAGTATACGAGCAGTACTTC
CDR3aa: CASSPTQTVYEQYF
abundance: NA
d_gene: NA
j_gene: TRBJ2-7
v_gene: TRBV11-2

CDR3nt: TGTGCCAGCAGCTTATCCACCGGGTTATACAATGAGCAGTACTTC
CDR3aa: CASSLSTGLYNEQYF
abundance: once
d_gene: NA
j_gene: TRBJ2-7
v_gene: TRBV7-2

CDR3nt: TGTGCCAGCAGCACAACGGGACTAGCGGGAGGAAATGAGCAGTTCTTC
CDR3aa: CASSTTGLAGGNEQFF
abundance: few
d_gene: TRBD2
j_gene: TRBJ2-1
v_gene: TRBV7-2

CDR3nt: TGTGCCAGCAGCGTCTCGGCGCAGAAGAACACTGAAGCTTTCTTT
CDR3aa: CASSVSAQKNTEAFF
abundance: NA
d_gene: NA
j_gene: TRBJ1-1
v_gene: TRBV9

CDR3nt: TGTGCCAGCTCACTACTCAGGACAGGGGGAGAGGCCCAGTACTTC
CDR3aa: CASSLLRTGGEAQYF
abundance: NA
d_gene: TRBD1
j_gene: TRBJ2-7
v_gene: TRBV18

CDR3nt: TGCGCCAGCAGTCAGGGCAGGGAACTCTACGAGCAGTACTTC
CDR3aa: CASSQGRELYEQYF
abundance: NA
d_gene: NA
j_gene: TRBJ2-7
v_gene: TRBV5-1

CDR3nt: TGCGCCAGCAGCGTGGACGTTGACTACAATGAGCAGTACTTC
CDR3aa: CASSVDVDYNEQYF
abundance: NA
d_gene: NA
j_gene: TRBJ2-7
v_gene: TRBV5-1

CDR3nt: TGTGCCAGCAGTACCCTAGAGGGAACACCTAGAACTAACTATGGCTACACCTTC
CDR3aa: CASSTLEGTPRTNYGYTF
abundance: NA
d_gene: NA
j_gene: TRBJ1-2
v_gene: TRBV6-1

CDR3nt: TGCAGTGCTCGGCTAGGGAGCACAGATACGCAGTATTTT
CDR3aa: CSARLGSTDTQYF
abundance: few
d_gene: NA
j_gene: TRBJ2-3
v_gene: TRBV20-1

CDR3nt: TGCAGTGCCCGAGGCAGGTCTCAGTACCAAGAGACCCAGTACTTC
CDR3aa: CSARGRSQYQETQYF
abundance: NA
d_gene: NA
j_gene: TRBJ2-5
v_gene: TRBV20-1

CDR3nt: TGTGCCAGCAGTGGACTAGCGAGCAACAATGAGCAGTTCTTC
CDR3aa: CASSGLASNNEQFF
abundance: NA
d_gene: TRBD2
j_gene: TRBJ2-1
v_gene: TRBV12-3/TRBV12-4

CDR3nt: TGTGCCAGCAGTCAGACAGGAGATTTTCACTATGGCTACACCTTC
CDR3aa: CASSQTGDFHYGYTF
abundance: NA
d_gene: NA
j_gene: TRBJ1-2
v_gene: TRBV12-3/TRBV12-4

CDR3nt: TGTGCCAGCAATGGGCCTAGGGAGCAGTACTTC
CDR3aa: CASNGPREQYF
abundance: NA
d_gene: NA
j_gene: TRBJ2-7
v_gene: TRBV6-5

CDR3nt: TGTGCCAGCAGTGTCCTAGGGGGCTACAATGAGCAGTTCTTC
CDR3aa: CASSVLGGYNEQFF
abundance: few
d_gene: NA
j_gene: TRBJ2-1
v_gene: TRBV2

CDR3nt: TGTGCCAGCAGCTTATTCGGACTCAAGCTCGGGGAGACCCAGTACTTC
CDR3aa: CASSLFGLKLGETQYF
abundance: NA
d_gene: NA
j_gene: TRBJ2-5
v_gene: TRBV5-5

CDR3nt: TGTGCCAGCACCCCTCTCGGGGCCCATGAGCAGTTCTTC
CDR3aa: CASTPLGAHEQFF
abundance: NA
d_gene: NA
j_gene: TRBJ2-1
v_gene: TRBV27